The clone carrying this T cell receptor beta chain was found a few times. Its antigen is unknown. This sample was included in a study of beta chain features in type 1 diabetes. Study results and caveats: A moderate, significant TCRB CDR3 shortening appeared in type 1 diabetes across four CD4+ subsets.

V was clipped by 2 bases and J by 7 bases, with 14 bases between them. Per the germline V gene, CDR1 is SGDLS and CDR2 is YYNGEE. The CDR3 extends over 14 amino acids. The authors sorted CD4+ naive, central memory, regulatory and stem cell-like memory cells via CD45RO/CCR7/CD25/CD127/CD95/CD27. The whole isolated RNA underwent reverse transcription, so sequencing captured expressed TCRB transcripts. Clones were read by immunoSEQ multiplex PCR, and TCRdb kept only the in-frame ones, dropping some. The table has roughly 220,000 clones, roughly 16% seen once. This TCR derives from a man aged 25-40 years with type 1 diabetes. The chain has TRBV9 and TRBJ2-3, with D possibly being TRBD1 (6 bases). Sequenced material: naive CD4+ T cells from blood. CDR3 nucleotide sequence: TGTGCCAGCAGCGTTCGAGGGGGATCCTATACGCAGTATTTT. Protein sequence: CASSVRGGSYTQYF.